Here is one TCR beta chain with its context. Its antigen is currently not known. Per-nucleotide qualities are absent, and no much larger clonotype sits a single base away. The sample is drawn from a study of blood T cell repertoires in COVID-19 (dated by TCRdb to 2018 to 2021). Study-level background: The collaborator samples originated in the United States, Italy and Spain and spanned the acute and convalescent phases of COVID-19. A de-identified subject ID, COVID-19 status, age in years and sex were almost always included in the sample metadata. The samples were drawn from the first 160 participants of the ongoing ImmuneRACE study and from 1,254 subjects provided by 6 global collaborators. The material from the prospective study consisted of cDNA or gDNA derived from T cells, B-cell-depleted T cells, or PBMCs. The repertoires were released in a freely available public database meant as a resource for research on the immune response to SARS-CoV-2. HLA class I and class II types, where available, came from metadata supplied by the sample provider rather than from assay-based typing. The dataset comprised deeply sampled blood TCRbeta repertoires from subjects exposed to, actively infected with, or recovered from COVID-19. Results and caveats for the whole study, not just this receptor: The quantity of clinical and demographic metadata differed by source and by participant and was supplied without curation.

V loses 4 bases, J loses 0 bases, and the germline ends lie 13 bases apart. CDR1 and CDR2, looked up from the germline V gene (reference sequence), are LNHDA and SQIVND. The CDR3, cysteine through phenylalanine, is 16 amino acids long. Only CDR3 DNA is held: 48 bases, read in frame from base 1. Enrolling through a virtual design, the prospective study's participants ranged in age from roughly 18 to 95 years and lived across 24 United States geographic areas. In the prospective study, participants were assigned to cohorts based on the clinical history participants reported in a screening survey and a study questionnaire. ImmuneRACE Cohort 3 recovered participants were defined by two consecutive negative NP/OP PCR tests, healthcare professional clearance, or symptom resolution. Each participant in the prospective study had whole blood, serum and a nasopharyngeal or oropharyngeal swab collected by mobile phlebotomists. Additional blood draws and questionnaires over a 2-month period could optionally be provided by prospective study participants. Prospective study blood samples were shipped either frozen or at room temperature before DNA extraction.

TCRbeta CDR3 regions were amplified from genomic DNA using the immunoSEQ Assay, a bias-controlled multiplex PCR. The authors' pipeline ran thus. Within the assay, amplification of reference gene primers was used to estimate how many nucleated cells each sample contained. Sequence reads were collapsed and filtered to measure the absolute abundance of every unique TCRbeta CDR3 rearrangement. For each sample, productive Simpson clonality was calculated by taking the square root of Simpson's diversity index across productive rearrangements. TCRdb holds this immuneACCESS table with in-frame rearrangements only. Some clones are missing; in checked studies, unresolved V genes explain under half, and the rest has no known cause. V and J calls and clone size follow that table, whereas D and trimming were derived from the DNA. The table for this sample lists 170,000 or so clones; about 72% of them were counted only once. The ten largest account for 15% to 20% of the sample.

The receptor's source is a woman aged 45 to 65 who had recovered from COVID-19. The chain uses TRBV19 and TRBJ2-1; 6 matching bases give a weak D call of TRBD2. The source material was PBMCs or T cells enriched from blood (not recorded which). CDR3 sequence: CASSTGTGSSYNEQFF. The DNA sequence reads TGTGCCAGTAGTACCGGGACTGGGAGCTCCTACAATGAGCAGTTCTTC.